The 30 T cell receptor beta chains reported below all come from one sample, sequenced in a study of OX40 agonist ivuxolimab in advanced cancers. The repertoire was sequenced with immunoSEQ multiplex PCR; TCRdb's copy has only in-frame clones and lacks some. Of roughly 80,000 clones listed, 65% to 90% were seen once; the top ten hold 0.55% to 0.7%. The specimen was CD4+ or CD8+ T cells sorted from blood, collected in a trial of the OX40 agonist ivuxolimab. These receptors were obtained from an adult with an advanced solid tumor such as melanoma, head and neck, liver or kidney cancer.

This sequence joins TRBV7-9 and TRBJ2-5, with D perhaps being TRBD1 or TRBD2 (6 bases each). The CDR3 is 14 residues long. V lost 9 bases and J 5 bases, leaving 19 bases between the germline ends. Germline CDR1 reads SEHNR; CDR2 reads FQNEAQ (reference sequence). In DNA form, the CDR3 reads TGTGCCAGTAGTAAGGAGGGGGGCCGTGAGACCCAGTACTTC. Amino acid sequence: CASSKEGGRETQYF. The full variable domain, its missing parts supplied by reference TRBV7-9 and TRBJ2-5, is DTGVSQNPRHKITKRGQNVTFRCDPISEHNRLYWYRQTLGQGPEFLTYFQNEAQLEKSRLLSDRFSAERPKGSFSTLEIQRTEQGDSAMYLCASSKEGGRETQYFGPGTRLLVL.

The V call is TRBV12-5, the J call TRBJ1-3; TRBD1 might be the D (5 bases). Trimming took 7 bases from V and 0 from J, leaving 10 bases between them. The CDR3 loop spans 14 amino acids. CDR1 and CDR2 (germline): LGHNT, FRNRAP. CDR3 protein: CASARQGSGNTIYF. DNA for the CDR3: TGTGCTAGTGCCCGGCAGGGCTCTGGAAACACCATATATTTT. The variable domain in full, completed from reference TRBV12-5 and TRBJ1-3, reads DARVTQTPRHKVTEMGQEVTMRCQPILGHNTVFWYRQTMMQGLELLAYFRNRAPLDDSGMPKDRFSAEMPDATLATLKIQPSEPRDSAVYFCASARQGSGNTIYFGEGSWLTVV.

The chain joins TRBV19 to TRBJ1-2; TRBD1 might be the D (6 bases). Germline loops: CDR1 LNHDA, CDR2 SQIVND (reference sequence). The CDR3 is made up of 14 amino acids. Trimming shortened V by 6 bases and J by 4 bases, and 15 bases separated the two germline ends. CDR3 bases: TGTGCCAGTAGGGATCAGGGGATCGGCTATGGCTACACCTTC. It is translated as CASRDQGIGYGYTF.

The chain recombines TRBV6-1 with TRBJ2-3; TRBD1 is a possible D gene (5 bases). The CDR3 spans 13 residues. From germline, CDR1 is MNHNS and CDR2 SASEGT. The V gene lost 3 bases and the J gene lost 6 bases, with 10 bases spanning the gap. CDR3 in amino acids: CASSDQQGDTQYF. DNA of the CDR3: TGTGCCAGCAGTGACCAGCAGGGCGATACGCAGTATTTT.

The chain combines TRBV19 with TRBJ1-5; 8 bases match TRBD1. Germline lookup yields CDR1 LNHDA and CDR2 SQIVND (reference sequence). The CDR3 contains 14 residues. Losses at the gene ends were 4 bases for V and 4 bases for J; bases not matched to a gene: 3. CDR3 bases: TGTGCCAGTAGTACCAGGGGGCGGAATCAGCCCCAGCATTTT. This encodes CASSTRGRNQPQHF.

The chain carries TRBV7-2 and TRBJ2-7; possible D gene TRBD2, 5 bases. V lost 1 base and J 2 bases, leaving 9 bases between the germline ends. The CDR3 is 14 amino acids. Germline loops: CDR1 SGHTA, CDR2 FQGNSA. The CDR3 sequence is CASSLGGSPYEQYF. The CDR3 DNA reads TGTGCCAGCAGCTTAGGCGGGTCCCCCTACGAGCAGTACTTC.

The CDR3 region is CASSLGGGGQHNSPLHF. The DNA for the CDR3 is TGTGCCAGCAGCCTGGGAGGCGGGGGGCAACATAATTCACCCCTCCACTTT. The rearrangement links TRBV7-2 to TRBJ1-6; D is possibly TRBD1 (6 bases). The CDR3 length is 17 residues. V gave up 5 bases and J gave up 5 bases, with 19 bases separating them. From germline, CDR1 is SGHTA and CDR2 FQGNSA. Drawing the rest from reference TRBV7-2 and TRBJ1-6, the complete variable domain is GAGVSQSPSNKVTEKGKDVELRCDPISGHTALYWYRQSLGQGLEFLIYFQGNSAPDKSGLPSDRFSAERTGGSVSTLTIQRTQQEDSAVYLCASSLGGGGQHNSPLHFGNGTRLTVT.

The CDR3 here is CASSRWGTGLNTGELFF. DNA for the CDR3: TGCGCCAGCAGCCGGTGGGGGACAGGGTTGAACACCGGGGAGCTGTTTTTT. The gene calls are TRBV4-3 and TRBJ2-2; 9 bases match TRBD1. The junction had 7 bases not matched to a gene; V was cut back by 4 bases and J by 1 base. Germline assignment: CDR1 LGHNA and CDR2 YSLEER. The CDR3 has 17 residues.

The rearrangement joins TRBV2 to TRBJ2-7; either TRBD1 or TRBD2 may supply D (5 bases each). From germline, CDR1 is SNHLY and CDR2 FYNNEI. The CDR3 loop spans 16 amino acids. The ends were cut back, 1 base at V and 2 bases at J, with 15 bases in the middle. The DNA for the CDR3 is TGTGCCAGCAGTGAAGGGGACCGGCATAATGCCTACGAGCAGTACTTC. Encoded protein: CASSEGDRHNAYEQYF.

Of note for this clone: In the same sample, other DNA sequences code for this CDR3. This sequence joins TRBV7-3 and TRBJ2-7, with 11 bases fitting TRBD1. V shed 2 bases and J 7 bases; nucleotides not matched to a gene: 4. Germline V gene data show CDR1 as SGHTA and CDR2 as FQGTGA. The CDR3 consists of 14 residues. This chain's CDR3 is CASSLGQGANEQYF. CDR3 sequence (DNA): TGTGCCAGCAGCTTAGGACAGGGGGCGAATGAGCAGTACTTC.

This chain joins TRBV6-1 and TRBJ1-3; TRBD1 is a possible D gene (5 bases). The germline CDR1 and CDR2 sequences are MNHNS and SASEGT. The V gene lost 8 bases and the J gene lost 4 bases, with 18 bases spanning the gap. The CDR3 contains 15 residues. The CDR3 sequence is CASGVTVGPGNTIYF. The DNA of the CDR3 is TGTGCCAGCGGAGTGACTGTGGGGCCCGGAAACACCATATATTTT.

J is TRBJ2-2 and V is TRBV7-9, with 10 bases matching TRBD1. The ends lost 5 bases at V and 4 bases at J; junction bases unmatched: 4. The CDR3 spans 15 residues. Germline CDR1 is SEHNR and CDR2 is FQNEAQ (reference sequence). CDR3: CASSPWTGGTGELFF. Here the CDR3 DNA reads TGTGCCAGCAGCCCATGGACAGGGGGCACCGGGGAGCTGTTTTTT.

The chain combines TRBV27 with TRBJ2-1; the match to TRBD2 covers 10 bases. The J segment lost 8 bases and the V segment lost 3 bases, leaving 4 bases of the junction unmatched. The CDR3 consists of 14 residues. CDR1 is MNHEY and CDR2 is SMNVEV in the germline V gene (reference sequence). CDR3 amino acids: CASSFQRGGDEQFF. Here the CDR3 DNA reads TGTGCCAGCAGTTTCCAGCGGGGGGGCGATGAGCAGTTCTTC.

This clone was observed a handful of times. The CDR3: CASSPTGTDTQYF. DNA of the CDR3: TGCGCCAGCAGCCCCACCGGCACAGATACGCAGTATTTT. This chain links TRBV5-1 with TRBJ2-3; D call uncertain. CDR1 SGHRS and CDR2 YFSETQ come from the germline V gene. This CDR3 region has 13 residues. Trimming took off 4 bases at V and 1 base at J, with 7 bases between the two ends.

The J gene is TRBJ1-6, the V gene TRBV6-5; D gene ambiguous. Germline CDR1 and CDR2: MNHEY and SVGAGI. Trimming pared 0 bases from V and 2 bases from J, leaving 8 bases between. The CDR3 extends over 16 amino acids. The CDR3 loop is CASSYSIEAYNSPLHF. Written as DNA, the CDR3 is TGTGCCAGCAGTTACTCGATCGAGGCCTATAATTCACCCCTCCACTTT.

The chain recombines TRBV7-3 with TRBJ2-3; no firm D call. The CDR3 loop spans 16 amino acids. Trimming cost V 0 bases and J 2 bases, with 12 bases left between them. Germline V gene lookup returns CDR1 SGHTA and CDR2 FQGTGA. The CDR3 is CASSLTPGENTDTQYF. The CDR3 DNA sequence: TGTGCCAGCAGCTTAACCCCCGGTGAAAACACAGATACGCAGTATTTT. Filled out from reference TRBV7-3 and TRBJ2-3, the complete variable domain reads GAGVSQTPSNKVTEKGKYVELRCDPISGHTALYWYRQSLGQGPEFLIYFQGTGAADDSGLPNDRFFAVRPEGSVSTLKIQRTERGDSAVYLCASSLTPGENTDTQYFGPGTRLTVL.

Regarding this clone: In the same sample, other DNA sequences code for this CDR3. The chain employs TRBV5-1 and TRBJ1-2, with D tentatively TRBD1 (5 bases). The CDR3 extends over 14 amino acids. V gave up 4 bases and J gave up 8 bases, with 18 bases separating them. CDR1 is SGHRS, CDR2 YFSETQ, per germline. In DNA, the CDR3 is TGCGCCAGCAGCCCCCTTGGGGGGAGGGGCGGCTACACCTTC. It codes for CASSPLGGRGGYTF.

CDR3 in DNA: TGTGCCAGCAGTCCACTGGGGGCTAGCGGGGGGCTTGATGAGCAGTTCTTC. Protein sequence: CASSPLGASGGLDEQFF. V usage is TRBV7-2 and J usage is TRBJ2-1, with TRBD2 identical over 11 bases. Germline V CDR1 and CDR2: SGHTA, FQGNSA. The CDR3 extends over 17 amino acids. V was pared by 6 bases and J by 8 bases, with 15 bases of the junction left unmatched.

The V call is TRBV11-2, the J call TRBJ1-1, with a possible D match to TRBD1 (5 bases). The CDR3 spans 12 residues. The V gene's germline CDR1 is SGHAT and CDR2 FQNNGV. Trimming removed 9 bases at V and 1 base at J, with 9 bases between. This CDR3 reads CASGGANTEAFF. CDR3 DNA: TGTGCCAGTGGAGGGGCGAACACTGAAGCTTTCTTT.

The V call is TRBV7-2, the J call TRBJ2-7; tentatively, D is TRBD2 (5 bases). The CDR3 runs to 13 residues. The germline V and J ends were trimmed by 5 bases and 2 bases, with 10 bases remaining between them. Germline V CDR1 and CDR2: SGHTA, FQGNSA. Written as DNA, the CDR3 is TGTGCCAGCAGCCAGGACGGGACCTACGAGCAGTACTTC. Residues: CASSQDGTYEQYF.

This sequence joins TRBV7-9 and TRBJ1-5; D might be TRBD1 (5 bases). The CDR3 totals 13 residues. The V end was cut by 5 bases, the J end by 9 bases, with 14 bases between. Germline V lookup: CDR1 SEHNR, CDR2 FQNEAQ (reference sequence). CDR3 nucleotides: TGTGCCAGCAGCCCGCGGGGCTCCGCGCCCCAGCATTTT. Its protein is CASSPRGSAPQHF.

This chain connects TRBV7-9 to TRBJ2-5, with 12 bases aligning to TRBD1. The CDR3 runs 16 residues. Trimming removed 4 bases from V and 5 bases from J; junction bases left unmatched: 8. Germline V CDR1 and CDR2: SEHNR, FQNEAQ (reference sequence). The CDR3 loop is CASSSTGQGARETQYF. The CDR3 nucleotides are TGTGCCAGCAGCTCCACGGGACAGGGGGCGAGGGAGACCCAGTACTTC.

The chain carries TRBV18 and TRBJ2-7; a possible D gene is TRBD2 (5 bases). This CDR3 region has 19 residues. V lost 1 base and J 0 bases, leaving 22 bases between the germline ends. From germline, CDR1 is KGHSH and CDR2 LQKENI. CDR3 region: CASSPQVLGRGVSSYEQYF. The CDR3 DNA is TGTGCCAGCTCACCACAGGTTCTAGGGAGAGGAGTAAGCTCCTACGAGCAGTACTTC.

J is TRBJ1-5 and V is TRBV30, with D possibly being TRBD1 (5 bases). Per germline, CDR1 GTSNPN and CDR2 SVGIG (reference sequence). The CDR3 is 15 amino acids. Trimming shortened V by 0 bases and J by 1 base, and 10 bases separated the two germline ends. CDR3 sequence reads: CAWSVQVGSNQPQHF. Here the CDR3 DNA reads TGTGCCTGGAGTGTACAGGTCGGAAGCAATCAGCCCCAGCATTTT.

The chain uses TRBV27 and TRBJ2-3; either TRBD1 or TRBD2 may fit D (5 bases each). V gave up 6 bases and J gave up 2 bases, with 12 bases separating them. This CDR3 has 14 residues. The V gene's germline CDR1 is MNHEY and CDR2 SMNVEV (reference sequence). Here the CDR3 reads CASRTVGVTDTQYF. CDR3 DNA sequence: TGTGCCAGCAGAACCGTGGGGGTCACAGATACGCAGTATTTT.

The gene calls are TRBV2 and TRBJ1-4, with 8 positions matching TRBD1. Trimming cost V 8 bases and J 12 bases; bases outside gene matches: 11. This CDR3 has 13 residues. Germline loops: CDR1 SNHLY, CDR2 FYNNEI. The CDR3 reads CASALDRAAELFF. The CDR3 coding sequence is TGTGCCAGCGCGCTGGACAGGGCGGCAGAACTGTTTTTT. Full variable domain (outside the CDR3, taken from reference TRBV2 and TRBJ1-4): EPEVTQTPSHQVTQMGQEVILRCVPISNHLYFYWYRQILGQKVEFLVSFYNNEISEKSEIFDDQFSVERPDGSNFTLKIRSTKLEDSAMYFCASALDRAAELFFGSGTQLSVL.

This clone was recorded a few times. This chain joins TRBV19 and TRBJ2-7; 10 nucleotides match TRBD2. CDR1 and CDR2 (germline): LNHDA, SQIVND (reference sequence). V gave up 3 bases and J gave up 2 bases; unmatched junction bases: 4. The CDR3 sequence is 15 residues long. This CDR3 reads CASSISGGSAYEQYF. The DNA for the CDR3 is TGTGCCAGTAGTATTAGCGGGGGGTCCGCCTACGAGCAGTACTTC.

V is TRBV5-1 and J is TRBJ2-1; D might be TRBD1 or TRBD2, each matching 5 bases. Looked up from germline, CDR1 is SGHRS and CDR2 is YFSETQ. The germline V and J ends were trimmed by 2 bases and 6 bases, with 21 bases remaining between them. The CDR3 is made up of 17 amino acids. The CDR3 DNA sequence: TGCGCCAGCAGCTTACGTCCCGGGACGGATCTTTTCAATGAGCAGTTCTTC. This gives the protein CASSLRPGTDLFNEQFF. Together with reference TRBV5-1 and TRBJ2-1, the CDR3 gives the full variable domain: KAGVTQTPRYLIKTRGQQVTLSCSPISGHRSVSWYQQTPGQGLQFLFEYFSETQRNKGNFPGRFSGRQFSNSRSEMNVSTLELGDSALYLCASSLRPGTDLFNEQFFGPGTRLTVL.

V and J are TRBV6-5 and TRBJ2-5, with 8 bases identical to TRBD1. The CDR3 extends over 15 amino acids. J was trimmed by 5 bases and V by 2 bases; bases with no gene match: 7. CDR1 and CDR2 from the germline V gene are MNHEY and SVGAGI. The CDR3 sequence is CASSYSRGRAETQYF. CDR3 nucleotide sequence: TGTGCCAGCAGTTACAGCAGGGGGCGAGCGGAGACCCAGTACTTC.

The chain recombines TRBV7-8 with TRBJ1-2, with 11 bases fitting TRBD1. The germline V gene has CDR1 SGHVS and CDR2 FQNEAQ. After removal of 5 bases from V and 8 bases from J, the junction contained 7 bases not matched to a gene. The CDR3 totals 14 residues. CDR3 nucleotide sequence: TGTGCCAGCAGCGCCCGGACAGGGGGCTACGGCTACACCTTC. This codes for CASSARTGGYGYTF.